This entry lists 29 T cell receptor beta chains sequenced from one sample in a study of cytotoxic CD8 clonotypes in ibrutinib-treated CLL. Assay: immunoSEQ multiplex PCR; the TCRdb copy retains only in-frame clones and omits some. This sample has some 200,000 clones, with roughly 73% found just once. The sample in question was PBMCs, obtained after 12 months of ibrutinib treatment. The receptors come from a human donor with chronic lymphocytic leukemia.

This chain joins TRBV7-6 and TRBJ2-3; D ambiguous. The CDR3 loop spans 13 amino acids. The germline gives CDR1 SGHVS, CDR2 FNYEAQ. V dropped 2 bases and J dropped 1 base, with 4 bases sitting between them. As DNA, the CDR3 is TGTGCCAGCAGCTTATGGGGCACAGATACGCAGTATTTT. It specifies CASSLWGTDTQYF.

This chain connects TRBV7-9 to TRBJ2-7, with D maybe TRBD1 (5 bases). Germline CDR1 and CDR2: SEHNR and FQNEAQ (reference sequence). V lost 4 bases and J lost 4, with 8 bases in between. CDR3 size: 12 residues. In DNA form, the CDR3 reads TGTGCCAGCAGCTGGGCAGGGTACGAGCAGTACTTC. As protein: CASSWAGYEQYF.

J is TRBJ1-2 and V is TRBV6-5, with D tentatively TRBD1 (5 bases). With 2 bases removed from V and 8 bases from J, the gap between germline ends came to 18 bases. Germline V gene sequence: CDR1 MNHEY, CDR2 SVGAGI. This CDR3 is 15 amino acids long. In DNA form, the CDR3 reads TGTGCCAGCAGTTACATCACCTCAGGGCAGAGGGGCTACACCTTC. This codes for CASSYITSGQRGYTF.

There are a few counts of this clone. The chain uses TRBV7-2 and TRBJ2-2, with D unclear. Germline CDR1 SGHTA, CDR2 FQGNSA. The CDR3 is made up of 12 amino acids. The V gene lost 1 base and the J gene lost 7 bases, with 4 bases spanning the gap. CDR3 amino acids: CASSLGFGELFF. CDR3 sequence (DNA): TGTGCCAGCAGCTTAGGTTTCGGGGAGCTGTTTTTT.

V is TRBV27 and J is TRBJ1-2; the match to TRBD1 covers 12 bases. This CDR3 contains 15 residues. Germline CDR1 is MNHEY and CDR2 is SMNVEV (reference sequence). Trimming took 8 bases from V and 4 from J; bases not matched to a gene: 8. The CDR3 sequence: CASRGQGATGYGYTF. The CDR3 coding sequence is TGTGCCAGCCGGGGACAGGGGGCAACGGGCTATGGCTACACCTTC.

The V call is TRBV18, the J call TRBJ2-7, with a weak D call TRBD1 (6 bases). The V and J ends lost 3 bases and 2 bases respectively, with 8 bases between them. Germline CDR1 is KGHSH and CDR2 is LQKENI. CDR3 length: 13 amino acids. The DNA of the CDR3 is TGTGCCAGCTCACCCGGACAGCCCTACGAGCAGTACTTC. Residues: CASSPGQPYEQYF.

The chain links TRBV6-1 to TRBJ2-7; D gene unclear. The CDR3 contains 12 residues. Germline loops: CDR1 MNHNS, CDR2 SASEGT. V lost 2 bases and J 6 bases, leaving 8 bases between the germline ends. The CDR3 DNA follows: TGTGCCAGCAGTGAACACGGGCCCGAGCAGTACTTC. This gives the protein CASSEHGPEQYF.

The chain has TRBV11-3 and TRBJ2-5; no clear D gene. Trimming shortened V by 2 bases and J by 4 bases, and 8 bases separated the two germline ends. Germline lookup yields CDR1 SGHNT and CDR2 YENEEA. This CDR3 is built from 13 residues. The CDR3 coding sequence is TGTGCCAGCAGCTTACAAGGCGCAGAGACCCAGTACTTC. Its translation: CASSLQGAETQYF.

The DNA of the CDR3 is TGTGCCAGCAGGGCCGGGGGGAACACTGAAGCTTTCTTT. Its protein is CASRAGGNTEAFF. V is TRBV7-6 and J is TRBJ1-1; weak D call: TRBD1 (5 bases). Trimming took off 6 bases at V and 1 base at J, with 9 bases between the two ends. The V gene's germline CDR1 is SGHVS and CDR2 FNYEAQ. The CDR3 covers 13 residues.

The chain joins TRBV10-1 to TRBJ2-7, with unresolved D. The CDR3 totals 16 residues. V was clipped by 0 bases and J by 0 bases, with 12 bases between them. CDR1 and CDR2 (germline): WNHNN, SYGVQD (reference sequence). The CDR3 loop is CASSESAQSSSYEQYF. CDR3 coding DNA: TGCGCCAGCAGTGAGTCAGCCCAGTCGTCCTCCTACGAGCAGTACTTC.

The rearrangement joins TRBV13 to TRBJ2-1, with D possibly being TRBD1 or TRBD2 (5 bases each). From germline, CDR1 is PRHDT and CDR2 FYEKMQ (reference sequence). The V end lost 6 bases, the J end lost 5 bases, and 14 bases lay between the germline ends. The CDR3 runs 14 residues. The CDR3 nucleotides read TGTGCCAGCAGGGACACTAGTTCTAACAATGAGCAGTTCTTC. Encoded protein: CASRDTSSNNEQFF.

This chain's CDR3 is CASTGQGRLYEQYF. The CDR3 DNA follows: TGCGCCAGCACTGGGCAGGGTAGATTATACGAGCAGTACTTC. V and J are TRBV5-1 and TRBJ2-7; a possible D gene is TRBD1 (5 bases). Between the trimmed V and J ends, which lost 6 bases and 4 bases, there was a span of 17 bases. CDR1 is SGHRS, CDR2 YFSETQ, per germline. The CDR3 is 14 amino acids. The whole variable domain, filled in from reference TRBV5-1 and TRBJ2-7, reads KAGVTQTPRYLIKTRGQQVTLSCSPISGHRSVSWYQQTPGQGLQFLFEYFSETQRNKGNFPGRFSGRQFSNSRSEMNVSTLELGDSALYLCASTGQGRLYEQYFGPGTRLTVT.

In this sample, this clone turned up a few times. V is TRBV27 and J is TRBJ1-5; no definite D call. CDR3 length: 12 residues. The V gene's germline CDR1 is MNHEY and CDR2 SMNVEV (reference sequence). With 2 bases removed from V and 9 bases from J, the gap between germline ends came to 8 bases. CDR3 DNA sequence: TGTGCCAGCAGTTTACCCCCTGGGCCCCAGCATTTT. This translates into CASSLPPGPQHF.

The gene calls are TRBV7-9 and TRBJ1-2; 7 positions match TRBD1. J was trimmed by 4 bases and V by 5 bases; bases with no gene match: 22. The CDR3 totals 19 residues. Germline CDR1 reads SEHNR; CDR2 reads FQNEAQ (reference sequence). CDR3: CASSARTYRQGVGIYGYTF. The CDR3 DNA reads TGTGCCAGCAGCGCCCGAACCTATCGACAGGGAGTGGGGATCTATGGCTACACCTTC.

The chain links TRBV6-1 to TRBJ1-3; 8 bases match TRBD1. The CDR3 is 15 residues long. Per germline, CDR1 MNHNS and CDR2 SASEGT. V lost 6 bases to trimming and J lost 2 bases; unmatched junction nucleotides: 6. The CDR3 spells CASRPGTGTGNTIYF. The CDR3 bases are TGTGCCAGCAGACCCGGGACAGGCACTGGAAACACCATATATTTT.

The rearrangement uses TRBV11-2 and TRBJ1-1; tentatively, D is TRBD1 (6 bases). The CDR3 has 15 amino acids. V lost 2 bases and J 0 bases, leaving 10 bases between the germline ends. Germline assignment: CDR1 SGHAT and CDR2 FQNNGV. The CDR3: CASSLSGQMNTEAFF. The CDR3 coding sequence is TGTGCCAGCAGCTTATCCGGACAGATGAACACTGAAGCTTTCTTT.

The V gene is TRBV27, the J gene TRBJ1-5; 8 bases are a match to TRBD1. V shed 6 bases, J shed 5 bases, and the junction held 9 bases outside the gene matches. There are 15 residues in the CDR3. Germline CDR1 and CDR2: MNHEY and SMNVEV (reference sequence). CDR3: CASSRLGTGDQPQHF. CDR3 in DNA: TGTGCCAGCAGCCGCCTTGGGACAGGAGATCAGCCCCAGCATTTT.

This chain links TRBV6-1 with TRBJ2-3; a weak D match, TRBD2 (7 bases). The CDR3 runs 15 residues. The V gene lost 4 bases and the J gene lost 2 bases, with 13 bases spanning the gap. Germline V gene sequence: CDR1 MNHNS, CDR2 SASEGT. The CDR3 region is CASSGGGPPTDTQYF. CDR3 DNA sequence: TGTGCCAGCAGTGGGGGGGGGCCACCCACAGATACGCAGTATTTT.

This sequence joins TRBV11-2 and TRBJ1-2, with D unclear. V lost 1 base and J lost 5, with 20 bases in between. Germline V lookup: CDR1 SGHAT, CDR2 FQNNGV. The CDR3 contains 17 residues. The CDR3 protein is CASSLGEAGPPLYGYTF. In nucleotides, the CDR3 is TGTGCCAGCAGCTTAGGGGAGGCGGGCCCGCCTTTGTATGGCTACACCTTC.

This clone turned up a few times. The DNA of the CDR3 is TGTGCCAGCAGCTTGAACGAGGTGTCAGGGGCTCCGAACACCGGGGAGCTGTTTTTT. Translation: CASSLNEVSGAPNTGELFF. V and J are TRBV5-6 and TRBJ2-2, with a possible D match to TRBD1 (6 bases). The CDR3 totals 19 residues. Germline V gives CDR1 SGHDT, CDR2 YYEEEE. Trimming left V 1 base short and J 0 bases short, with 19 bases between.

This chain uses TRBV20-1 with TRBJ1-1, with D uncertain. There are 11 residues in the CDR3. The V end was cut by 5 bases, the J end by 5 bases, with 9 bases between. The germline V gene has CDR1 DFQATT and CDR2 SNEGSKA (reference sequence). This chain's CDR3 is CSAPHQTEAFF. The CDR3 DNA sequence: TGCAGTGCTCCCCACCAGACTGAAGCTTTCTTT.

This clone was observed a few times. The gene calls are TRBV27 and TRBJ2-1; D perhaps matches TRBD2 (6 bases). CDR3 size: 12 residues. V was trimmed by 6 bases and J by 3 bases, leaving 6 bases between them. The germline V gene has CDR1 MNHEY and CDR2 SMNVEV (reference sequence). The CDR3 bases are TGTGCCAGCAGGGAGGGCTACAATGAGCAGTTCTTC. Encoded protein: CASREGYNEQFF.

The chain combines TRBV19 with TRBJ2-1; D tentatively fits TRBD1 or TRBD2 (5 bases each). The germline V gene encodes CDR1 LNHDA and CDR2 SQIVND (reference sequence). The CDR3 is 11 residues long. Trimming left V 9 bases short and J 5 bases short, with 8 bases between. The DNA of the CDR3 is TGTGCCAGCAGGGAGAACAATGAGCAGTTCTTC. It encodes CASRENNEQFF.

In its sample, this clone was seen a few times. The chain employs TRBV19 and TRBJ2-5; possible D gene TRBD2, 5 bases. V lost 4 bases and J lost 0, with 12 bases in between. There are 15 residues in the CDR3. Germline V gene sequence: CDR1 LNHDA, CDR2 SQIVND (reference sequence). The CDR3 here is CASSRGNTYQETQYF. The DNA of the CDR3 is TGTGCCAGTAGTAGAGGGAACACGTACCAAGAGACCCAGTACTTC. Variable domain in full (rest from reference TRBV19 and TRBJ2-5): DGGITQSPKYLFRKEGQNVTLSCEQNLNHDAMYWYRQDPGQGLRLIYYSQIVNDFQKGDIAEGYSVSREKKESFPLTVTSAQKNPTAFYLCASSRGNTYQETQYFGPGTRLLVL.

The V gene is TRBV9, the J gene TRBJ1-6, with D possibly matching TRBD1 (6 bases). This CDR3 has 16 residues. V was clipped by 3 bases and J by 0 bases, with 10 bases between them. The germline CDR1 and CDR2 sequences are SGDLS and YYNGEE. CDR3 DNA: TGTGCCAGCAGCGCTGGGGGCAGCTCCTATAATTCACCCCTCCACTTT. Amino acids: CASSAGGSSYNSPLHF.

The V and J genes are TRBV7-2 and TRBJ2-3; D gene unclear. The CDR3 has 14 residues. Trimming took 5 bases from V and 1 from J, leaving 10 bases between them. Germline CDR1 is SGHTA and CDR2 is FQGNSA. CDR3 region: CASSPSEGTDTQYF. The CDR3 nucleotides are TGTGCCAGCAGCCCGAGTGAGGGCACAGATACGCAGTATTTT.

The chain links TRBV5-1 to TRBJ1-1, with D maybe TRBD1 (5 bases). Germline lookup yields CDR1 SGHRS and CDR2 YFSETQ. The CDR3 covers 15 residues. With 4 bases removed from V and 0 bases from J, the gap between germline ends came to 13 bases. CDR3 protein: CASSPHYRMNTEAFF. For the CDR3, the DNA is TGCGCCAGCAGCCCACACTACAGGATGAACACTGAAGCTTTCTTT.

The rearrangement links TRBV7-2 to TRBJ1-4; D not resolved. The V end was cut by 2 bases, the J end by 4 bases, with 11 bases between. Germline V gives CDR1 SGHTA, CDR2 FQGNSA. This CDR3 is 15 amino acids long. The CDR3 is CASSLFGQDNEKLFF. In nucleotides, the CDR3 is TGTGCCAGCAGCTTATTTGGGCAGGATAATGAAAAACTGTTTTTT.

V and J are TRBV18 and TRBJ1-5; 8 bases align to TRBD1. The V gene end was trimmed by 6 bases and the J gene end by 7 bases; junction bases not matched to a gene: 8. Germline lookup yields CDR1 KGHSH and CDR2 LQKENI. This CDR3 spans 14 amino acids. CDR3 nucleotides: TGTGCCAGCTCCCAAGGACAGGGTGGCCAGCCCCAGCATTTT. Protein: CASSQGQGGQPQHF.